This T cell receptor (beta chain) stems from a study of molecular identifiers for immune sequencing clone quantification. About the research overall: Replicate RNA from roughly 20,000 or 100,000 naive CD8 T cells formed five aliquots; four were sequenced.

With regard to this clonotype: This sequence may be a read error, since a much larger clone differs from it by one base. The CDR3 does not close with the conserved phenylalanine or tryptophan, likely indicating a read error.

CD8+CD4-CCR7+CD45RA+ cells were sorted as naive CD8 T cells. The CDR3 spans 13 residues. Trimming cost V 8 bases and J 4 bases, with 13 bases left between them. Per germline, CDR1 MNHEY and CDR2 SVGAGI. TCRdb itself ran the PCR reads through MiXCR, one entry per CDR3 protein. Of about 500,000 distinct CDR3 sequences in the sample, roughly 23% were seen once. V gene TRBV6-5 combines with J gene TRBJ2-3; the D gene is possibly TRBD1 (5 bases). The source of this sequence is a human donor in good health. Some libraries in this study had Jurkat cell RNA spiked in. The specimen sequenced was naive CD8+ T cells from blood, with Jurkat cell RNA spiked in. The subset was: FACS-sorted CD8+CD4-CCR7+CD45RA+ naive T cells. The DNA of the CDR3 is TGTGCCAGCTCGGGCAGGGTCGCAGATACGCAGTATCTT. Protein: CASSGRVADTQYL.